The 18 T cell receptor beta chains given below trace back to one sample, sequenced in a study of OX40 agonist ivuxolimab in advanced cancers. The table came from immunoSEQ multiplex PCR; TCRdb's copy has only in-frame clones and leaves some out. The sample yields roughly 69,000 clones, about 90% seen once. Specimen: CD4+ or CD8+ T cells sorted from blood, collected in a trial of the OX40 agonist ivuxolimab. The receptors shown here come from an adult with an advanced solid tumor such as melanoma, head and neck, liver or kidney cancer.

The chain employs TRBV19 and TRBJ1-1; 7 nucleotides align to TRBD1. The CDR3 loop spans 13 amino acids. Trimming at V came to 8 bases and at J to 0 bases, leaving 3 bases not matched to a gene. Per germline, CDR1 LNHDA and CDR2 SQIVND (reference sequence). The DNA of the CDR3 is TGTGCCAGTGGGACAGCTTTGAACACTGAAGCTTTCTTT. Amino acid sequence: CASGTALNTEAFF.

In this sample, this clone turned up once. The J gene is TRBJ2-7, the V gene TRBV15; 7 nucleotides agree with TRBD1. Germline V gene data show CDR1 as LNHNV and CDR2 as YYDKDF (reference sequence). Trimming took 5 bases from V and 0 from J; bases not matched to a gene: 7. The CDR3 extends over 15 amino acids. CDR3 sequence reads: CATSGARQGSYEQYF. In DNA, the CDR3 is TGTGCCACCAGCGGCGCACGACAGGGCTCCTACGAGCAGTACTTC.

CDR3 DNA sequence: TGTGCCAGCAGCCCACGGACGGTGTCGGGAAACACCATATATTTT. It translates to CASSPRTVSGNTIYF. This chain uses TRBV13 with TRBJ1-3; D unclear. Trimming took 5 bases from V and 4 from J, leaving 15 bases between them. The V gene's germline CDR1 is PRHDT and CDR2 FYEKMQ (reference sequence). The CDR3 has 15 residues.

Comments on this clone: An end of the junction does not agree with germline; a read error may underlie this. This sequence joins TRBV7-7 and TRBJ2-1, with unresolved D. Germline V gene lookup returns CDR1 SSHAT and CDR2 FNYEAQ (reference sequence). CDR3 length: 13 amino acids. This CDR3 reads CASSLTTSNEQFF. The CDR3 bases are TGTGCTAGCAGCCTGACAACCTCCAATGAGCAGTTCTTC.

V usage is TRBV27 and J usage is TRBJ1-2; 9 positions agree with TRBD1. CDR1 is MNHEY, CDR2 SMNVEV, per germline (reference sequence). The CDR3 extends over 16 amino acids. V gave up 10 bases and J gave up 4 bases; unmatched junction bases: 16. Written as DNA, the CDR3 is TGTGCCACAGTGGGCCTAACGGGACAGGGCGGCTATGGCTACACCTTC. It codes for CATVGLTGQGGYGYTF.

The rearrangement links TRBV6-5 to TRBJ2-5; 7 bases agree with TRBD2. Germline V gene sequence: CDR1 MNHEY, CDR2 SVGAGI. The junction had 5 bases not matched to a gene; V was cut back by 2 bases and J by 2 bases. This CDR3 is built from 15 residues. This CDR3 is CASSYGASGQETQYF. The DNA for the CDR3 is TGTGCCAGCAGTTACGGGGCTAGCGGACAAGAGACCCAGTACTTC.

This chain uses TRBV5-4 with TRBJ1-6; 8 nucleotides agree with TRBD1. CDR1 and CDR2 from the germline V gene are SGHNT and YYREEE (reference sequence). Losses at the gene ends were 3 bases for V and 8 bases for J; bases not matched to a gene: 7. This CDR3 has 15 residues. CDR3 DNA: TGTGCCAGCAGCTGGGCCGGGACAGGAGATTCACCCCTCCACTTT. It encodes CASSWAGTGDSPLHF.

V usage is TRBV28 and J usage is TRBJ2-7; 12 positions match TRBD1. Trimming cost V 2 bases and J 5 bases; bases outside gene matches: 4. Germline V gene sequence: CDR1 MDHEN, CDR2 SYDVKM. CDR3 length equals 15 residues. The CDR3 DNA reads TGTGCCAGCAGTTTACGGGGGACAGGGGGCCACGAGCAGTACTTC. Translated: CASSLRGTGGHEQYF. Based on the CDR3 plus reference TRBV28 and TRBJ2-7, the full variable domain is DVKVTQSSRYLVKRTGEKVFLECVQDMDHENMFWYRQDPGLGLRLIYFSYDVKMKEKGDIPEGYSVSREKKERFSLILESASTNQTSMYLCASSLRGTGGHEQYFGPGTRLTVT.

V and J are TRBV27 and TRBJ2-1; D might be TRBD2 (6 bases). V lost 6 bases and J 2 bases, leaving 11 bases between the germline ends. The CDR3 length is 14 residues. Germline V CDR1 and CDR2: MNHEY, SMNVEV (reference sequence). The CDR3 reads CASSLTSPYNEQFF. In nucleotides, the CDR3 is TGTGCCAGCAGCTTGACTAGTCCCTACAATGAGCAGTTCTTC.

The chain joins TRBV7-3 to TRBJ2-3, with TRBD1 matching over 9 bases. Germline V gene data show CDR1 as SGHTA and CDR2 as FQGTGA. The junction had 4 bases not matched to a gene; V was cut back by 3 bases and J by 6 bases. The CDR3 runs to 14 residues. In nucleotides, the CDR3 is TGTGCCAGCAGCTTCGGACAGGGGATGGATACGCAGTATTTT. Its protein product is CASSFGQGMDTQYF.

CDR3 in DNA: TGTGCCAGCAGCTTAGCGGGGCAGCAGAGCTCCTACGAGCAGTACTTC. It translates to CASSLAGQQSSYEQYF. The V gene is TRBV7-2, the J gene TRBJ2-7; D possibly corresponds to TRBD1 (5 bases). V gave up 0 bases and J gave up 0 bases, with 12 bases separating them. Germline-derived CDR1 and CDR2 are SGHTA and FQGNSA. There are 16 residues in the CDR3.

CDR3 coding DNA: TGTGCCAGTAGTAGTACCGCGACCTACGAGCAGTACTTC. Translation gives CASSSTATYEQYF. V gene TRBV19 combines with J gene TRBJ2-7; no firm D call. V lost 4 bases and J lost 2, with 9 bases in between. The CDR3 is made up of 13 amino acids. Germline assignment: CDR1 LNHDA and CDR2 SQIVND (reference sequence). Full variable domain (remainder filled in from reference TRBV19 and TRBJ2-7): DGGITQSPKYLFRKEGQNVTLSCEQNLNHDAMYWYRQDPGQGLRLIYYSQIVNDFQKGDIAEGYSVSREKKESFPLTVTSAQKNPTAFYLCASSSTATYEQYFGPGTRLTVT.

V is TRBV5-1 and J is TRBJ1-1; no definite D call. The CDR3 spans 12 residues. The V gene's germline CDR1 is SGHRS and CDR2 YFSETQ. Trimming took 0 bases from V and 5 from J, leaving 5 bases between them. CDR3 nucleotides: TGCGCCAGCAGCTTGGGGTTGACTGAAGCTTTCTTT. Its translation is CASSLGLTEAFF.

This chain uses TRBV7-6 with TRBJ2-3; D call uncertain. Germline V gene sequence: CDR1 SGHVS, CDR2 FNYEAQ. Trimming stripped 6 bases from V and 2 bases from J, with 3 bases between. The CDR3 length is 11 residues. For the CDR3, the DNA is TGTGCCAGCAGACTCACAGATACGCAGTATTTT. Translation gives CASRLTDTQYF.

The genes are TRBV7-2 and TRBJ2-7; D not resolved. This CDR3 comprises 16 residues. The V gene's germline CDR1 is SGHTA and CDR2 FQGNSA. V lost 3 bases to trimming and J lost 3 bases, with 18 bases between them. The CDR3 loop is CASSFTRVGGGYEQYF. CDR3 in DNA: TGTGCCAGCAGCTTCACCCGAGTGGGTGGTGGCTACGAGCAGTACTTC.

This clone has only one observation. Sequence at one end of the junction differs from germline and may be a read error. V is TRBV4-3 and J is TRBJ2-1; the match to TRBD1 covers 10 bases. The CDR3 covers 17 residues. Germline CDR1 reads LGHNA; CDR2 reads YSLEER. DNA of the CDR3: TGCGCCAGCAGCCTGCGAGGGACAGGGGTCTCCTACAATGAGCAGCTCTTC. This sequence encodes CASSLRGTGVSYNEQLF.

This clone was detected once. The CDR3 sequence is CASSLAGGSYEQYF. The CDR3 nucleotides are TGCGCCAGCAGCCTAGCGGGAGGGTCCTACGAGCAGTACTTC. The chain recombines TRBV5-1 with TRBJ2-7; 12 bases match TRBD2. The CDR3 totals 14 residues. V gave up 4 bases and J gave up 1 base; unmatched junction bases: 0. Germline V gene lookup returns CDR1 SGHRS and CDR2 YFSETQ.

The genes are TRBV9 and TRBJ2-7; weak D call: TRBD1 (6 bases). The CDR3 runs to 13 residues. Germline values: CDR1 SGDLS, CDR2 YYNGEE. Trimming removed 3 bases from V and 7 bases from J, with 14 bases in between. CDR3 nucleotide sequence: TGTGCCAGCAGCGCGACAGGCTTTGGAGAGCAGTACTTC. It yields the protein CASSATGFGEQYF.